The entry below describes one TCR beta chain. Its specificity is unknown. This table comes from immunoSEQ multiplex PCR, and its TCRdb copy is limited to in-frame clones, with some not included. Altogether some 17,000 clones are present, 90% being singletons, with the ten largest covering approximately 3%. The sample comes from a study of T cell clonotyping in hematopoietic cell transplantation. Study-level results: Few recipient clonotypes overlapped donors; over 97% were de novo at given depth. Higher Inverse Simpson Index values in graft donor and pretransplant recipient predicted broader posttransplant TCR diversity. Recipient TCR diversity dropped after transplant; expanded clonotypes rose from day 30 to 180.

CDR3 size: 11 residues. Germline V CDR1 and CDR2: DFQATT, SNEGSKA (reference sequence). The sequence derives from a man aged 45-65 years in good health. Some clones in this sample may be carry-over from other donors' samples. The sequencing input was peripheral blood mononuclear cells. V and J are TRBV20-1 and TRBJ1-2; D remains unclear. CDR3 amino acids: CSAARVRGYTF. The CDR3 nucleotides read TGCAGCGCCGCCCGCGTCAGAGGCTACACCTTC.